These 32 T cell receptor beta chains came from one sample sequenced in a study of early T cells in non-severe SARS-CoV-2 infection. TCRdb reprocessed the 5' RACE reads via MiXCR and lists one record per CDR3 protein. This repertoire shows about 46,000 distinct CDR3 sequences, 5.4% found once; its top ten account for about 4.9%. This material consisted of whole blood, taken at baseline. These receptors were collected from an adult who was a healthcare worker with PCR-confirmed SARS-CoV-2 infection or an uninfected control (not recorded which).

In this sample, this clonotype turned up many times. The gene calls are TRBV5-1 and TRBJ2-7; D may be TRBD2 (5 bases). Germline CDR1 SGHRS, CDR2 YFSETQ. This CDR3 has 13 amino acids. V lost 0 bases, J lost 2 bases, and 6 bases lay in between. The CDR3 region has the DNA TGCGCCAGCAGCTTGGAGCGGACCTACGAGCAGTACTTC. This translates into CASSLERTYEQYF.

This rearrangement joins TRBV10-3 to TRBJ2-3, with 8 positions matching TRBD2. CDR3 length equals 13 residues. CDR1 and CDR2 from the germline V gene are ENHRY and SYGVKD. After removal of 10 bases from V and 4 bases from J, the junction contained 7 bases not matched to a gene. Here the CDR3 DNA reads TGTGCCACCTCGGGGGGGGCTTCAGATACGCAGTATTTT. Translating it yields CATSGGASDTQYF.

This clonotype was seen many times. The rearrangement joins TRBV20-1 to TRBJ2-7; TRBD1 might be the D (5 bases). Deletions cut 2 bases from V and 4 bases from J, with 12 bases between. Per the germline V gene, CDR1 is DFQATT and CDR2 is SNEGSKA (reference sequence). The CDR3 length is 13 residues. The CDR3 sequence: CSARPGLGYEQYF. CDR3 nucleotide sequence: TGCAGTGCTAGACCAGGGCTCGGTTACGAGCAGTACTTC.

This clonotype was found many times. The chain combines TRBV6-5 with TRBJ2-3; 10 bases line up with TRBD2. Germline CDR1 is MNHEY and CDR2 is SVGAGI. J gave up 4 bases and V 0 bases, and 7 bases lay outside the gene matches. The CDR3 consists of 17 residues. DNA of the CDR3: TGTGCCAGCAGTTACTCGAAGCCTAGCGGGAGTGCAGATACGCAGTATTTT. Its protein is CASSYSKPSGSADTQYF.

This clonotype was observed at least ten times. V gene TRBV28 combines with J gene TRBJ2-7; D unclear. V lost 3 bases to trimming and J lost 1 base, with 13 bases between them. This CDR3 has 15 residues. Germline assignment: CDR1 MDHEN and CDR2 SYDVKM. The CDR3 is CASSLGPVISYEQYF. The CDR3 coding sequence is TGTGCCAGCAGTTTGGGCCCCGTCATATCCTACGAGCAGTACTTC. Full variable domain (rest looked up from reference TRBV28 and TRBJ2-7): DVKVTQSSRYLVKRTGEKVFLECVQDMDHENMFWYRQDPGLGLRLIYFSYDVKMKEKGDIPEGYSVSREKKERFSLILESASTNQTSMYLCASSLGPVISYEQYFGPGTRLTVT.

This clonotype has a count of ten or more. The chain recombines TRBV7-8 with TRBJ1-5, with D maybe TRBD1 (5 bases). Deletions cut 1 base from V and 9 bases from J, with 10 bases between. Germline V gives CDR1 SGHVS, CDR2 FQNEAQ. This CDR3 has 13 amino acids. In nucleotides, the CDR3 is TGTGCCAGCAGCTTAGGGCCCAGGGCGCCCCAGCATTTT. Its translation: CASSLGPRAPQHF.

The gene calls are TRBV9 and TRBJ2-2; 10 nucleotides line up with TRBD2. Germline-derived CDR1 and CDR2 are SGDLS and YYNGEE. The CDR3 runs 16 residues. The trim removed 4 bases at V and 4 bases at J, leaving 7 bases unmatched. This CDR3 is CASSIWASGSTGELFF. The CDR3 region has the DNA TGTGCCAGCAGCATTTGGGCTAGCGGGAGCACCGGGGAGCTGTTTTTT.

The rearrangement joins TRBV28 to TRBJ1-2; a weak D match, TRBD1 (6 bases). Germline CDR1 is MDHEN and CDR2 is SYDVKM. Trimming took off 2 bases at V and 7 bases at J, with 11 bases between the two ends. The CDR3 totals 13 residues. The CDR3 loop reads CASSLRTDTGYTF. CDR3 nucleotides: TGTGCCAGCAGTTTACGGACAGATACTGGCTACACCTTC.

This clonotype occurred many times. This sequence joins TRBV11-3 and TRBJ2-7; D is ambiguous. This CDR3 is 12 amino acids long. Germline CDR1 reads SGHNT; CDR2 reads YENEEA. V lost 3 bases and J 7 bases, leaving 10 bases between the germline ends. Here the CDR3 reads CASSFWGGEQYF. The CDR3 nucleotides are TGTGCCAGCAGCTTCTGGGGTGGGGAGCAGTACTTC.

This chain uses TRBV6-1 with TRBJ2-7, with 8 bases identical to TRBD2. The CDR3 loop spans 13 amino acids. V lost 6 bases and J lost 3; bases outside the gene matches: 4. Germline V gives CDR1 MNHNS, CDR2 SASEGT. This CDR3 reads CASRLTSVYEQYF. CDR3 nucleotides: TGTGCCAGCAGGCTGACTAGCGTCTACGAGCAGTACTTC.

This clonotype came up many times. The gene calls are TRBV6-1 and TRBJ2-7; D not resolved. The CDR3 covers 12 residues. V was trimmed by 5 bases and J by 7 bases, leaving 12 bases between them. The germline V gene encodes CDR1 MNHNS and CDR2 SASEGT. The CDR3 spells CASSRSASEQYF. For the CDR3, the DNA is TGTGCCAGCAGTAGGAGTGCGAGTGAGCAGTACTTC.

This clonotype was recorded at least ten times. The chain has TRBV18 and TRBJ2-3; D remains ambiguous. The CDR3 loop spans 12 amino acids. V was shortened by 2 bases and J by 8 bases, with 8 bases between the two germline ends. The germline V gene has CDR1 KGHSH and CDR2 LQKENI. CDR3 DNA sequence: TGTGCCAGCTCACCAACTCCCGGTACGCAGTATTTT. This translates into CASSPTPGTQYF.

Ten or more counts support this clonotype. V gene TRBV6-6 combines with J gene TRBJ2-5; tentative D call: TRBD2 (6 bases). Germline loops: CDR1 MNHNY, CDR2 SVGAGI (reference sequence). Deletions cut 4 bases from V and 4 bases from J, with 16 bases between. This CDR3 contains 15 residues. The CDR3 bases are TGTGCCAGCAGTTCTCACGCTAGCGACTCAGAGACCCAGTACTTC. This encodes CASSSHASDSETQYF.

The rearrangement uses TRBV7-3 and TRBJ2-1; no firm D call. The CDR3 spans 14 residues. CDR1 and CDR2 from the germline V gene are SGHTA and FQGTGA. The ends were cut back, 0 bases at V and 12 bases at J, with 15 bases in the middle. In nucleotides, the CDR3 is TGTGCCAGCAGCTTAACCCCGACGAGTACGGGGCAGTTCTTC. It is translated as CASSLTPTSTGQFF.

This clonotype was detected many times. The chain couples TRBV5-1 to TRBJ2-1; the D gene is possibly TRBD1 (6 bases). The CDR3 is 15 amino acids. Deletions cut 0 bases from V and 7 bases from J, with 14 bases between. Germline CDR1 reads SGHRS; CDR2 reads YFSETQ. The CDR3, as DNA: TGCGCCAGCAGCTTGGTGCAGGGGAAAACAAATGAGCAGTTCTTC. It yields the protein CASSLVQGKTNEQFF.

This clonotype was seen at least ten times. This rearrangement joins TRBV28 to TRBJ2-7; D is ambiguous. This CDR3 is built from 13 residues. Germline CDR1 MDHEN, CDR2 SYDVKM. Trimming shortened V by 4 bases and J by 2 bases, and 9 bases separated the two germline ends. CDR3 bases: TGTGCCAGCAGTTCTGACGACACCTACGAGCAGTACTTC. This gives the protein CASSSDDTYEQYF.

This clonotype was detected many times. DNA for the CDR3: TGTGCCAGCAGTTACGGGGGTTCCCCTGAAGCTTTCTTT. Translating gives CASSYGGSPEAFF. The gene calls are TRBV6-2 or TRBV6-3 and TRBJ1-1; a possible D gene is TRBD1 (5 bases). Germline CDR1 reads MNHEY; CDR2 reads SVGEGT. CDR3 length equals 13 residues. V shed 2 bases and J shed 6 bases, with 10 bases lying between them.

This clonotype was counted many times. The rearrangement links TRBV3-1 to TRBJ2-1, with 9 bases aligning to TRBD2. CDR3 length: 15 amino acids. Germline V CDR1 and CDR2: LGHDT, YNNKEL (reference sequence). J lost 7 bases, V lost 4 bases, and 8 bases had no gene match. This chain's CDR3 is CASSPWAGGDNEQFF. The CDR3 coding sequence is TGTGCCAGCAGCCCGTGGGCGGGAGGGGATAATGAGCAGTTCTTC.

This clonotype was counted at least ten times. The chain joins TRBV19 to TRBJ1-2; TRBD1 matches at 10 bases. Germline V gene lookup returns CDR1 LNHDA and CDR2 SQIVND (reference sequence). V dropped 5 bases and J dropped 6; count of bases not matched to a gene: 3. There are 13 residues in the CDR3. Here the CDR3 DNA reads TGTGCCAGTAGTCGACAGGGGGCTAATGGCTACACCTTC. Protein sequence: CASSRQGANGYTF.

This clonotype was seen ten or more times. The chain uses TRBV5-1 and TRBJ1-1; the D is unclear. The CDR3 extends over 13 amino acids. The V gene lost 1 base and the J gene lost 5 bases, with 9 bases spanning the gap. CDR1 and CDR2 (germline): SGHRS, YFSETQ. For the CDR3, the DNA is TGCGCCAGCAGCTTGCAGGCCTCGACTGAAGCTTTCTTT. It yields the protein CASSLQASTEAFF.

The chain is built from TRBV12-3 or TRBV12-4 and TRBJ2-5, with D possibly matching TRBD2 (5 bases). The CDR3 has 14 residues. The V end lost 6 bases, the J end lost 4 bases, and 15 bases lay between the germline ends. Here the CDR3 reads CASRPPGNRETQYF. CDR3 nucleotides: TGTGCCAGCAGGCCGCCGGGGAACAGAGAGACCCAGTACTTC.

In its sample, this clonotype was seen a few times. In DNA form, the CDR3 reads TGCAGCGTTGGTGGGCCAGGGGCCTTTTTAGATACGCAGTATTTT. This encodes CSVGGPGAFLDTQYF. The V gene is TRBV29-1, the J gene TRBJ2-3, with D perhaps matching TRBD1 (6 bases). Germline lookup yields CDR1 SQVTM and CDR2 ANQGSEA. V lost 4 bases and J 5 bases, leaving 19 bases between the germline ends. The CDR3 covers 15 residues.

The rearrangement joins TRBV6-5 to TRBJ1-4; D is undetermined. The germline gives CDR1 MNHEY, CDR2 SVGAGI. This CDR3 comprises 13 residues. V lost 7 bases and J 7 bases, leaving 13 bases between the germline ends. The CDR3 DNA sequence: TGTGCCAGCAAAATCATAGGGAGTGAAAAACTGTTTTTT. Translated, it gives CASKIIGSEKLFF.

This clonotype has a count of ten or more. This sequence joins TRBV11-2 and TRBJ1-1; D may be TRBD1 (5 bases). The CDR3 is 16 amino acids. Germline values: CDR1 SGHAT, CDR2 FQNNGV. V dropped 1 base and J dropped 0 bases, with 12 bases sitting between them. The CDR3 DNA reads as TGTGCCAGCAGCTTAGGTCCGACAGTCATGAACACTGAAGCTTTCTTT. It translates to CASSLGPTVMNTEAFF.

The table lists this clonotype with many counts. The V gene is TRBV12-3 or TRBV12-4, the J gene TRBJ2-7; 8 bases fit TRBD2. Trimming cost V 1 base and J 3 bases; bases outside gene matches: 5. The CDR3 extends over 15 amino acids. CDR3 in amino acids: CASSLVATSGYEQYF. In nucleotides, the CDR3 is TGTGCCAGCAGTTTAGTAGCAACTAGCGGCTACGAGCAGTACTTC.

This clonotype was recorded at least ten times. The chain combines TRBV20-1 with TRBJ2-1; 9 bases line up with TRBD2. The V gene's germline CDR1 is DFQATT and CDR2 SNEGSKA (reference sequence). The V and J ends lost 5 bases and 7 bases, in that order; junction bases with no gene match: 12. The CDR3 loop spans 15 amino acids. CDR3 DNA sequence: TGCAGTGCTTACCCGACTAGCGGCGTAACTAATGAGCAGTTCTTC. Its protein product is CSAYPTSGVTNEQFF.

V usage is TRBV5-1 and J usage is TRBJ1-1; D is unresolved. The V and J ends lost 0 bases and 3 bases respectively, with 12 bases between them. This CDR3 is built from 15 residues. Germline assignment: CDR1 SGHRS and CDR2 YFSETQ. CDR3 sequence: CASSLGAGGDTEAFF. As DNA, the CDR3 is TGCGCCAGCAGCTTGGGGGCAGGCGGCGACACTGAAGCTTTCTTT.

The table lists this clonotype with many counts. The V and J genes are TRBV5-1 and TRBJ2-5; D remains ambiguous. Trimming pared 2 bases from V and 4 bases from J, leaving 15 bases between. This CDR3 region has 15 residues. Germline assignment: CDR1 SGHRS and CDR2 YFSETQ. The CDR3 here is CASSLGQLGGETQYF. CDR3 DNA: TGCGCCAGCAGCTTAGGCCAGCTGGGCGGAGAGACCCAGTACTTC.

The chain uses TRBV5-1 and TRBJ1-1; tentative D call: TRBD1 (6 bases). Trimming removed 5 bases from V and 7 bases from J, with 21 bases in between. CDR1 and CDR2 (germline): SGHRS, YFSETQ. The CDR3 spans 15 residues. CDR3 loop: CASRRNRALSNEAFF. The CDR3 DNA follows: TGCGCCAGCAGAAGGAACAGGGCCCTATCGAATGAAGCTTTCTTT.

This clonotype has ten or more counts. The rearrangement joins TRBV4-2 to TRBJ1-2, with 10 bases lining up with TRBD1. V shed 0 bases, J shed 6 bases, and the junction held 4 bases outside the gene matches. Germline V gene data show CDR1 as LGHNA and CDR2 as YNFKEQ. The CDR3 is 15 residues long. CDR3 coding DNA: TGTGCCAGCAGCCAAGATCAGGGACAGGGGAATGGCTACACCTTC. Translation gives CASSQDQGQGNGYTF.

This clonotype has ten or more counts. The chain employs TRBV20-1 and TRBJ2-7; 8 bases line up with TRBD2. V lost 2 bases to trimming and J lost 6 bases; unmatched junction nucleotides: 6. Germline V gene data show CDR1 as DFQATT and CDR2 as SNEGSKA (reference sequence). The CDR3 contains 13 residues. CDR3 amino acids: CSARSAGGPEQYF. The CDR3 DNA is TGCAGTGCTAGAAGCGCGGGAGGCCCCGAGCAGTACTTC.

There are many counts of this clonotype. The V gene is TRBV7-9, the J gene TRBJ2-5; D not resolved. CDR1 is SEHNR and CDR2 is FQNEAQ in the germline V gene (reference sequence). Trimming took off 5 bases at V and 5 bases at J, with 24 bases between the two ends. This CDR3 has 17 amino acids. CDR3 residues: CASSRRLDINGMETQYF. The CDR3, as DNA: TGTGCCAGCAGCAGGCGTTTAGACATCAATGGAATGGAGACCCAGTACTTC.